This TCR beta chain was found in a study of blood T cell repertoires in COVID-19. Turning to the study itself: The study drew acute and convalescent COVID-19 samples from the United States, Italy and Spain. PBMCs, B-cell-depleted T cells, or T cells were the source of the cDNA or gDNA that made up the material.

In the study's own analysis: From reference gene primer amplification, estimates of nucleated cell counts were derived. TCRdb keeps only in-frame clones here, not all; method: immunoSEQ multiplex PCR. That table supplies the V and J calls and clone size; D and trimming were determined from the DNA. Among approximately 210,000 clones listed, 88% were seen once. Deletions cut 4 bases from V and 8 bases from J, with 17 bases between. The CDR3 totals 15 residues. Germline V gene data show CDR1 as SGHTA and CDR2 as FQGNSA. The chain uses TRBV7-2 and TRBJ1-4, with D tentatively TRBD1 (6 bases). The sequence came from a man aged 18 to 30 with active or convalescent COVID-19. Specimen: peripheral blood. CDR3 in amino acids: CASSSKGGTREKLFF. CDR3 nucleotide sequence: TGTGCCAGCAGCTCAAAAGGGGGTACAAGGGAAAAACTGTTTTTT.